This T cell receptor beta chain emerged from a study of CD8 T cells in Susac syndrome. An amount of RNA that ranged from roughly 0.45 to 1 ug was reverse transcribed with random hexamers. Amplification of TCR beta CDR3 was carried out by immunoSEQ multiplex PCR, which covered 54 Vbeta and 13 Jbeta segments. A single record per CDR3 protein comes from TCRdb applying MiXCR to the immunoSEQ multiplex PCR reads. The sample yields some 130,000 distinct CDR3 sequences, just under 95% seen once. The V and J ends lost 5 bases and 5 bases respectively, with 21 bases between them. The CDR3 runs to 16 residues. CDR1 PRHDT and CDR2 FYEKMQ come from the germline V gene (reference sequence).

This chain connects TRBV13 to TRBJ2-5; TRBD1 or TRBD2 may be the D gene (5 bases each). The origin of this receptor is a human donor with Susac syndrome. The specimen was CD8+ T cells from PBMCs. CDR3: CASSPRATGDAETQYF. In DNA, the CDR3 is TGTGCCAGCAGCCCCAGAGCAACCGGGGACGCGGAGACCCAGTACTTC.